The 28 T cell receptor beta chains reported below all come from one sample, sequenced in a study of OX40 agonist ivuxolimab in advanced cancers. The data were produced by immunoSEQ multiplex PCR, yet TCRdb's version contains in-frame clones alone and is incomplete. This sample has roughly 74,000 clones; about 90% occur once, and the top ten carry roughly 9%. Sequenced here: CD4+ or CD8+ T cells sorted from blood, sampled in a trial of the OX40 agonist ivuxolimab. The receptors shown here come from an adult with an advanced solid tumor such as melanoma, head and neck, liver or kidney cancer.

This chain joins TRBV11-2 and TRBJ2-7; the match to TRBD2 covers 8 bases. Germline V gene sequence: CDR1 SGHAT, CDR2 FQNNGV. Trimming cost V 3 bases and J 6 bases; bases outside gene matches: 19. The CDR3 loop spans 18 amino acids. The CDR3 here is CASSFGWEAGARDGEQYF. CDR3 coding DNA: TGTGCCAGCAGCTTCGGGTGGGAAGCGGGGGCTAGGGATGGCGAGCAGTACTTC. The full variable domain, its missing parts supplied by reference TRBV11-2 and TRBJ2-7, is EAGVAQSPRYKIIEKRQSVAFWCNPISGHATLYWYQQILGQGPKLLIQFQNNGVVDDSQLPKDRFSAERLKGVDSTLKIQPAKLEDSAVYLCASSFGWEAGARDGEQYFGPGTRLTVT.

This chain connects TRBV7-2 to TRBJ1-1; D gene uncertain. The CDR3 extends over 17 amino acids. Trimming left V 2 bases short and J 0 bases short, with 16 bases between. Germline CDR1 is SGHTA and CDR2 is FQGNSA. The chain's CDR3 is CASSLSKGGTLNTEAFF. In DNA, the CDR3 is TGTGCCAGCAGCTTATCAAAGGGCGGCACTTTGAACACTGAAGCTTTCTTT.

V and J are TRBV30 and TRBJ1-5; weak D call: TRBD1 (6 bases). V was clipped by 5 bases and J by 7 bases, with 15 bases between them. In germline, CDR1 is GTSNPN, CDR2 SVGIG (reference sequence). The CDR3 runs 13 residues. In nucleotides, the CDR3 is TGTGCCTGGGCCCAACAGGGTTGGCAGCCCCAGCATTTT. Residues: CAWAQQGWQPQHF.

The CDR3 region is CASSGGTDGNEQFF. The CDR3 DNA reads TGTGCCAGCAGCGGGGGGACTGACGGCAATGAGCAGTTCTTC. This chain joins TRBV9 and TRBJ2-1; the D gene is possibly TRBD2 (6 bases). With 3 bases removed from V and 6 bases from J, the gap between germline ends came to 13 bases. Germline V gene data show CDR1 as SGDLS and CDR2 as YYNGEE. The CDR3 runs to 14 residues.

In DNA, the CDR3 is TGTGCCAGCAGCGTAGATAGGCTCGGGGGGCGTGCAGATACGCAGTATTTT. Translation gives CASSVDRLGGRADTQYF. V gene TRBV9 combines with J gene TRBJ2-3; possible D gene TRBD2, 7 bases. Deletions cut 0 bases from V and 4 bases from J, with 18 bases between. The CDR3 has 17 amino acids. CDR1 and CDR2 (germline): SGDLS, YYNGEE.

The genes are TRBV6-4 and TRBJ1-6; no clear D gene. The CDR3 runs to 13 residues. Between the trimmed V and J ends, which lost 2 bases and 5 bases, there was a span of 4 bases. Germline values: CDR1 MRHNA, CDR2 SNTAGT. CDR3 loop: CASSDGNNSPLHF. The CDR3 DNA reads TGTGCCAGCAGTGACGGGAATAATTCACCCCTCCACTTT.

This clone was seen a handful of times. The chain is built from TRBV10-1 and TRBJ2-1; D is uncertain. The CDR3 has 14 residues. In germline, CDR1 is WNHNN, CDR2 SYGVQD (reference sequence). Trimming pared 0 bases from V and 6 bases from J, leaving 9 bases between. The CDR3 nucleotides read TGCGCCAGCAGTGAGTCGTCTTGGGGCAATGAGCAGTTCTTC. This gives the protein CASSESSWGNEQFF.

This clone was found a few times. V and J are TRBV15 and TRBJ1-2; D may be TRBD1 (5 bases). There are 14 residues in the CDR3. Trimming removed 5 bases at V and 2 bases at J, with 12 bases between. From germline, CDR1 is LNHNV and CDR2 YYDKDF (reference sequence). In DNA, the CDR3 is TGTGCCACCAGCCCCAGGGAAGGGAACTATGGCTACACCTTC. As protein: CATSPREGNYGYTF.

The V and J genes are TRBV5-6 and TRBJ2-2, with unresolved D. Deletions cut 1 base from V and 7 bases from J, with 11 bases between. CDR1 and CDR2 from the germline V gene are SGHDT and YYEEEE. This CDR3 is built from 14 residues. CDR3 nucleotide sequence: TGTGCCAGCAGCTTGATAATGGTTAGCGGGGAGCTGTTTTTT. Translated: CASSLIMVSGELFF.

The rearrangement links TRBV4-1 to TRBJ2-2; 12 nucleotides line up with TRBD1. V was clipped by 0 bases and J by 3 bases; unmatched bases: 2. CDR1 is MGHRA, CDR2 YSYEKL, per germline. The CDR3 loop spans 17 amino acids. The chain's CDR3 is CASSQEGTGGYTGELFF. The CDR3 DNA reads TGCGCCAGCAGCCAAGAGGGGACAGGGGGCTACACCGGGGAGCTGTTTTTT.

The CDR3: CASSRPSGVSSYNEQFF. The CDR3 coding sequence is TGTGCCAGCAGCCGCCCTAGCGGGGTTTCCTCCTACAATGAGCAGTTCTTC. V gene TRBV7-6 combines with J gene TRBJ2-1; 9 nucleotides match TRBD2. This CDR3 comprises 17 residues. Trimming cost V 5 bases and J 0 bases; bases outside gene matches: 8. Germline CDR1 is SGHVS and CDR2 is FNYEAQ.

CDR3 sequence (DNA): TGTGCCAGCAGTTTATTAGGGACAGGGGCAGATGAGACCCAGTACTTC. It yields the protein CASSLLGTGADETQYF. J is TRBJ2-5 and V is TRBV27; 10 nucleotides line up with TRBD1. Germline V CDR1 and CDR2: MNHEY, SMNVEV (reference sequence). This CDR3 region has 16 residues. After removal of 1 base from V and 5 bases from J, the junction contained 7 bases not matched to a gene.

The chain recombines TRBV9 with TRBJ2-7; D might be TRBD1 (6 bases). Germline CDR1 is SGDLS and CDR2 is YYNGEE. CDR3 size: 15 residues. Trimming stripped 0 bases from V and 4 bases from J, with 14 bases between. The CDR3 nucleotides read TGTGCCAGCAGCGTAGGCGAGGGCAGGGGTTACGAGCAGTACTTC. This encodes CASSVGEGRGYEQYF.

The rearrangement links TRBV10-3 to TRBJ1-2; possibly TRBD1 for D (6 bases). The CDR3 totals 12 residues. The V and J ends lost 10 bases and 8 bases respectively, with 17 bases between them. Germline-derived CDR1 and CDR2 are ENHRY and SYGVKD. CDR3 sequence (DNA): TGTGCCACCGGACAGTCTACTGGGGGCTACACCTTC. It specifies CATGQSTGGYTF.

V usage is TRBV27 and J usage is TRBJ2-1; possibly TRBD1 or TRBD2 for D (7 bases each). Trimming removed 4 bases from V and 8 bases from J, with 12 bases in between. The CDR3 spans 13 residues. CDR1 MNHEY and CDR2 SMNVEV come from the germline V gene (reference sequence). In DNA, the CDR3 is TGTGCCAGCAGTTGGGGAGGGGGCTATGAGCAGTTCTTC. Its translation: CASSWGGGYEQFF.

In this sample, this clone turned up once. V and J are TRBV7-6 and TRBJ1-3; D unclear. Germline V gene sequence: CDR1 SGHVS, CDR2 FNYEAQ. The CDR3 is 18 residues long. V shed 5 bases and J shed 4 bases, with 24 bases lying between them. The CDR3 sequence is CASSPESPGNFIGNTIYF. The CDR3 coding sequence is TGTGCCAGCAGCCCAGAAAGCCCAGGCAATTTCATCGGAAACACCATATATTTT.

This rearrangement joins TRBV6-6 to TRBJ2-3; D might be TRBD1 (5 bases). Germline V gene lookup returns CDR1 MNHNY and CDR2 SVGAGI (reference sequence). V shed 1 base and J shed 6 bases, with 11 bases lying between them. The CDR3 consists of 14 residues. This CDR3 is CASSYWTSGDTQYF. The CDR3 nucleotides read TGTGCCAGCAGTTACTGGACCTCAGGGGATACGCAGTATTTT.

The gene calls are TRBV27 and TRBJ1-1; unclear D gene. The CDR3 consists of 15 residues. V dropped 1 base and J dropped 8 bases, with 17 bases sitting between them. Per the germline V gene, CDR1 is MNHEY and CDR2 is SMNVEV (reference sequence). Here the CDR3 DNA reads TGTGCCAGCAGTTTATATCTCGAGTACGGCCTAGAAGCTTTCTTT. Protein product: CASSLYLEYGLEAFF.

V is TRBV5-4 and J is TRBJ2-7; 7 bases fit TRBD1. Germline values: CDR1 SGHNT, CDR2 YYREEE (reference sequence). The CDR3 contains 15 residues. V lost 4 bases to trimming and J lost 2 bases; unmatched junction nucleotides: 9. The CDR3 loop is CASSARGQHTYEQYF. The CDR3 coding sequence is TGTGCCAGCAGCGCTAGGGGGCAGCATACCTACGAGCAGTACTTC.

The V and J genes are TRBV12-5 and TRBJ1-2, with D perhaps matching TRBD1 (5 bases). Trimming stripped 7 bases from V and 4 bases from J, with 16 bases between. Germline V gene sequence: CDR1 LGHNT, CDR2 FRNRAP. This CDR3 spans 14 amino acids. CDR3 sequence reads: CASAPSGGLYGYTF. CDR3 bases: TGTGCTAGTGCTCCGTCTGGGGGACTCTATGGCTACACCTTC.

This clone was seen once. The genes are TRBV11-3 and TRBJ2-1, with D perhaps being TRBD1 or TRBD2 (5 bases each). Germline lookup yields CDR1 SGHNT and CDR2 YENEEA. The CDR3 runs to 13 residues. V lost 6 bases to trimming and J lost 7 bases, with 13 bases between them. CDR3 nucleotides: TGTGCCAGCAGTCTTTTCGAGGGGAATGAGCAGTTCTTC. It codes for CASSLFEGNEQFF.

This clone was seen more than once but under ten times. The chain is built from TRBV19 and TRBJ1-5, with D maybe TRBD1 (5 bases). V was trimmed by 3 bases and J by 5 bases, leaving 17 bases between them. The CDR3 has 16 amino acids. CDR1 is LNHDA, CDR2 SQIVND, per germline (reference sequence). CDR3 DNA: TGTGCCAGTAGTATGATCAGGGTGGGGATACATCAGCCCCAGCATTTT. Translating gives CASSMIRVGIHQPQHF. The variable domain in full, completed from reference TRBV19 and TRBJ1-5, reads DGGITQSPKYLFRKEGQNVTLSCEQNLNHDAMYWYRQDPGQGLRLIYYSQIVNDFQKGDIAEGYSVSREKKESFPLTVTSAQKNPTAFYLCASSMIRVGIHQPQHFGDGTRLSIL.

CDR3 residues: CASSEWDIGKLSNYGYTF. The CDR3 DNA reads TGTGCCAGCAGTGAATGGGATATAGGGAAACTCTCTAACTATGGCTACACCTTC. V is TRBV2 and J is TRBJ1-2; D gene uncertain. The CDR3 is made up of 18 amino acids. The germline V and J ends were trimmed by 2 bases and 0 bases, with 19 bases remaining between them. The germline V gene encodes CDR1 SNHLY and CDR2 FYNNEI.

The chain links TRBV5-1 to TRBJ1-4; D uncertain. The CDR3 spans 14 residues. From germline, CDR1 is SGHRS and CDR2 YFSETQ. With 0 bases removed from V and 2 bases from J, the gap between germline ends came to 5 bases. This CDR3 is CASSLGGTNEKLFF. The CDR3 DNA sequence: TGCGCCAGCAGCTTGGGAGGGACTAATGAAAAACTGTTTTTT.

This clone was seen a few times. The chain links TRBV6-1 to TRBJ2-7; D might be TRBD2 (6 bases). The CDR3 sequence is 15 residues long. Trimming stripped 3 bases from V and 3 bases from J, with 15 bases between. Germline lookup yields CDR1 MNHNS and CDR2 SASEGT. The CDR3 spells CASSDYGDFLYEQYF. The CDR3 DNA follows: TGTGCCAGCAGTGACTACGGGGACTTTCTCTACGAGCAGTACTTC.

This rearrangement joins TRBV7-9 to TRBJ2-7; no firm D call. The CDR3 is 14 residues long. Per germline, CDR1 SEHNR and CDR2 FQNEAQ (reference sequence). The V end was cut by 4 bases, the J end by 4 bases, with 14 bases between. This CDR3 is CASSYQGLAYEQYF. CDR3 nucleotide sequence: TGTGCCAGCAGCTACCAAGGGTTAGCTTACGAGCAGTACTTC.

The CDR3 is CASSASGTGAIEQYF. The CDR3 DNA is TGTGCCAGCAGCGCCTCCGGGACAGGGGCAATCGAGCAGTACTTC. The V call is TRBV9, the J call TRBJ2-7; 10 bases are shared with TRBD1. J was trimmed by 6 bases and V by 3 bases; bases with no gene match: 9. Germline values: CDR1 SGDLS, CDR2 YYNGEE. The CDR3 length is 15 residues.

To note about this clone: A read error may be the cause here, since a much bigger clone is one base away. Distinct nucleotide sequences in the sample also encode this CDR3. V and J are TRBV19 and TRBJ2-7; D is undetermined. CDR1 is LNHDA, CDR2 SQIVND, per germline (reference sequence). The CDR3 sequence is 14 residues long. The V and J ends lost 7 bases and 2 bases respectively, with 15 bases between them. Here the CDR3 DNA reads TGTGCCAGTAAGGGTTTGGGCCCTGCCTACGAGCAGTACTTC. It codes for CASKGLGPAYEQYF.